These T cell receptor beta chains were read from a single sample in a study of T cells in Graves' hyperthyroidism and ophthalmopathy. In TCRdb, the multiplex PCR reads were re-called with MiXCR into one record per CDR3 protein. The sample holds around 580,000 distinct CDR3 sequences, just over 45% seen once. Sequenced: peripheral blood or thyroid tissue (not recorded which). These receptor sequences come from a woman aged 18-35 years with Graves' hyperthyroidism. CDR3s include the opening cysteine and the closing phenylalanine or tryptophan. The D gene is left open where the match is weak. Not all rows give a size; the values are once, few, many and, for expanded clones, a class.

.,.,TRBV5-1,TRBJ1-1,TGCGCCAGTTCCTCCATCCAGCGGTTGGGCAGCGAAGCTTTCTTT,CASSSIQRLGSEAFF
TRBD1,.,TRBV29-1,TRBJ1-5,TGCAGCGTAGGGGACAGGGGATATCAGCCCCAGCATTTT,CSVGDRGYQPQHF
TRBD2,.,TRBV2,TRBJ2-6,TGTGCCAGCAGAGATCTCGGGAGGCAGGGGGCCAACGTCCTGACTTTC,CASRDLGRQGANVLTF
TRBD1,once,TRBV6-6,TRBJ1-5,TGTGCCAGCACCCAATCAGGGGGCTTTCAGCCCCAGCATTTT,CASTQSGGFQPQHF
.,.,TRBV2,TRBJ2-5,TGTGCCAGCAGTTTCCCCGTGGGGGAGCAAGAGACCCAGTACTTC,CASSFPVGEQETQYF
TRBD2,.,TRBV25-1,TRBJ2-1,TGTGCCAGCAGTGAATGGTCCAGCGGGAGGGGGAATGAGCAGTTCTTC,CASSEWSSGRGNEQFF
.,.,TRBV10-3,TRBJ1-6,TGTGCCATCAGGGCCGGGACCAACAGTAATTCACCCCTCCACTTT,CAIRAGTNSNSPLHF
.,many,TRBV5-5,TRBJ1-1,TGTGCCAGCAGCTTGCGGAGCGGAGGGTCGAACACTGAAGCTTTCTTT,CASSLRSGGSNTEAFF
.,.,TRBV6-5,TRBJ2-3,TGTACCAGCAGTTACTTACAGGGGAGGTCAGATACGCAGTATTTT,CTSSYLQGRSDTQYF
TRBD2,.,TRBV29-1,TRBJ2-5,TGCAGCGTTTCGGGACTAGCGGGAGTCTGGTACTTC,CSVSGLAGVWYF
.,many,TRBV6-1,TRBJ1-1,TGTGCCAGCAGTGAAAGGCAGTCTTTGACTGAAGCTTTCTTT,CASSERQSLTEAFF
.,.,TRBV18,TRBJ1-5,TGTGCCAGCTCACCGGAGGCCGATGATAATCAGCCCCAGCATTTT,CASSPEADDNQPQHF
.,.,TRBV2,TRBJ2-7,TGTGCCCTCCGGGACGAGCAGTACTTC,CALRDEQYF
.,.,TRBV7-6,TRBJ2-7,TGTGCTGTAGACAGGAGATCGTGGCACGAGCAGTACTTC,CAVDRRSWHEQYF
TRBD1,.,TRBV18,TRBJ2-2,TGTGCCAGCTCACCACGACGACAGGGCTACACCGGGGAGCTGTTTTTT,CASSPRRQGYTGELFF
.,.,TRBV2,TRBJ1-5,TGTGCCAGCAGTGAAGCGGGCCTTTTCGCCCAGCATTTT,CASSEAGLFAQHF
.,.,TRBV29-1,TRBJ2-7,TGCAGCGTTGAGGTCCAGGGCTACGAGCAGTACTTC,CSVEVQGYEQYF
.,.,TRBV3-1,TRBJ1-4,TGTGCCAGCAGCCCGGTGGGGGGCACTGAAAAACTGTTTTTT,CASSPVGGTEKLFF
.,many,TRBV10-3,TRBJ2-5,TGTGCCATCAGGGACAGTCAGTACCAAGAGACCCAGTACTTC,CAIRDSQYQETQYF
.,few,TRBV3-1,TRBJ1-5,TGTGCCAGCAGCCAAAAGGGGGGGGCTAGGAATCAGCCCCAGCATTTT,CASSQKGGARNQPQHF
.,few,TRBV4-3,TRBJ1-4,TGCGCCAGCAGCCAAGATCGGAGGACGGGGGCCGAAAAACTGTTTTTT,CASSQDRRTGAEKLFF